Listed here are 29 T cell receptor beta chains from one sample, sequenced in a study of cytomegalovirus exposure and HLA in healthy donors (dated by TCRdb to the late 2010s). The library relied on the immunoSEQ multiplex PCR assay. The multiplex PCR relied on a mix of 60 forward primers for TCR Vbeta segments and 13 reverse primers for TCR Jbeta segments. The source is immuneACCESS, and TCRdb retained only in-frame sequences with V and J called. Part of the clones is not carried over; for the studies checked, unresolved V genes explain less than half of this, and the remainder is unexplained. The sample table lists tens of thousands of clones, approximately 71% of them with a count of one. The ten largest make up around 3.4% of the sample. Material: PBMCs. Source of these receptors: a man aged 30-40 years in good health and CMV-seronegative.

The chain joins TRBV9 to TRBJ1-2, with a tentative D call TRBD1 (6 bases). There are 17 residues in the CDR3. Germline values: CDR1 SGDLS, CDR2 YYNGEE. V lost 0 bases and J lost 3, with 18 bases in between. The DNA for the CDR3 is TGTGCCAGCAGCGTAGGGGATACAGGGTTTTTTTACTATGGCTACACCTTC. This sequence encodes CASSVGDTGFFYYGYTF.

The chain combines TRBV27 with TRBJ1-1; D remains ambiguous. Germline V CDR1 and CDR2: MNHEY, SMNVEV (reference sequence). CDR3 length: 14 residues. V lost 0 bases and J 4 bases, leaving 9 bases between the germline ends. The CDR3 sequence is CASSLSGLTTEAFF. As DNA, the CDR3 is TGTGCCAGCAGTTTATCCGGGTTGACCACTGAAGCTTTCTTT.

The chain is built from TRBV6-1 and TRBJ2-3; 8 positions match TRBD2. V lost 4 bases and J lost 6; bases outside the gene matches: 12. From germline, CDR1 is MNHNS and CDR2 SASEGT. This CDR3 has 16 residues. CDR3 region: CASSGLVSGSVDTQYF. The CDR3 nucleotides read TGTGCCAGCAGTGGCCTTGTCAGCGGGAGTGTCGATACGCAGTATTTT.

The chain recombines TRBV7-9 with TRBJ2-5, with D perhaps TRBD1 (6 bases). CDR1 SEHNR and CDR2 FQNEAQ come from the germline V gene (reference sequence). The CDR3 totals 13 residues. The V end was cut by 4 bases, the J end by 5 bases, with 11 bases between. The CDR3 sequence: CASSYQGYETQYF. The CDR3 nucleotides read TGTGCCAGCAGCTACCAGGGGTATGAGACCCAGTACTTC.

The chain is built from TRBV7-2 and TRBJ1-6; 9 bases agree with TRBD1. The CDR3 runs 17 residues. Germline V lookup: CDR1 SGHTA, CDR2 FQGNSA. Germline trimming cut 5 bases from V and 8 bases from J; bases unmatched to any gene: 13. The CDR3 protein is CASSTRNRGRVYSPLHF. Written as DNA, the CDR3 is TGTGCCAGCAGCACTCGAAACAGGGGGCGGGTATATTCACCCCTCCACTTT.

This clone was observed a few times. This rearrangement joins TRBV5-6 to TRBJ1-2; 8 bases are a match to TRBD1. The CDR3 extends over 13 amino acids. The ends lost 2 bases at V and 8 bases at J; junction bases unmatched: 5. Germline V gene lookup returns CDR1 SGHDT and CDR2 YYEEEE. CDR3 protein: CASSFGQGGGYTF. CDR3 sequence (DNA): TGTGCCAGCAGCTTTGGACAGGGAGGCGGCTACACCTTC.

The J gene is TRBJ2-7, the V gene TRBV6-6; 9 bases line up with TRBD1. The CDR3 runs 14 residues. V trimming: 8 bases; J trimming: 4 bases; junction bases outside the gene matches: 9. From germline, CDR1 is MNHNY and CDR2 SVGAGI (reference sequence). Written as DNA, the CDR3 is TGTGCCAGCGCCTACGGGACAGGGACTTACGAGCAGTACTTC. Translating it yields CASAYGTGTYEQYF.

CDR3 amino acids: CASSEAEGEGNSPLHF. The CDR3 nucleotides are TGTGCCAGCAGTGAAGCGGAAGGGGAAGGGAACTCACCCCTCCACTTT. This chain joins TRBV6-1 and TRBJ1-6, with D tentatively TRBD1 (5 bases). The CDR3 consists of 16 residues. V dropped 0 bases and J dropped 10 bases, with 16 bases sitting between them. Germline CDR1 is MNHNS and CDR2 is SASEGT.

This rearrangement joins TRBV30 to TRBJ1-4, with D possibly being TRBD1 (6 bases). The V end lost 8 bases, the J end lost 0 bases, and 19 bases lay between the germline ends. The CDR3 sequence is 16 residues long. CDR1 and CDR2 from the germline V gene are GTSNPN and SVGIG (reference sequence). For the CDR3, the DNA is TGTGCCCTGGGCCGGGGGCGGGGGTCAACTAATGAAAAACTGTTTTTT. It is translated as CALGRGRGSTNEKLFF.

The gene calls are TRBV5-4 and TRBJ2-7; D gene uncertain. Between the trimmed V and J ends, which lost 4 bases and 0 bases, there was a span of 14 bases. This CDR3 comprises 15 residues. Germline lookup yields CDR1 SGHNT and CDR2 YYREEE (reference sequence). This chain's CDR3 is CASSPLPRGSYEQYF. The DNA of the CDR3 is TGTGCCAGCAGCCCCCTTCCTCGAGGCTCCTACGAGCAGTACTTC. The complete variable domain, with remaining parts taken from reference TRBV5-4 and TRBJ2-7, reads ETGVTQSPTHLIKTRGQQVTLRCSSQSGHNTVSWYQQALGQGPQFIFQYYREEENGRGNFPPRFSGLQFPNYSSELNVNALELDDSALYLCASSPLPRGSYEQYFGPGTRLTVT.

This clone appeared a single time. The CDR3 loop reads CASSYQGRGFYNEQFF. CDR3 DNA: TGTGCCAGCAGCTATCAGGGTCGGGGGTTCTACAATGAGCAGTTCTTC. The chain is built from TRBV7-8 and TRBJ2-1, with a tentative D call TRBD2 (6 bases). V shed 4 bases and J shed 3 bases, with 16 bases lying between them. Germline V gene lookup returns CDR1 SGHVS and CDR2 FQNEAQ. The CDR3 runs to 16 residues.

V and J are TRBV6-5 and TRBJ2-7; D is ambiguous. Germline CDR1 and CDR2: MNHEY and SVGAGI. The V gene lost 8 bases and the J gene lost 3 bases, with 11 bases spanning the gap. This CDR3 comprises 12 residues. CDR3 amino acids: CASRTEYYEQYF. The CDR3 DNA is TGTGCCAGCCGAACAGAGTACTACGAGCAGTACTTC.

The sample holds a few counts of this clone. The gene calls are TRBV30 and TRBJ2-7; possible D gene TRBD1, 6 bases. This CDR3 has 12 residues. V gave up 0 bases and J gave up 3 bases, with 6 bases separating them. Germline loops: CDR1 GTSNPN, CDR2 SVGIG (reference sequence). The CDR3: CAWSVQGYEQYF. The CDR3 DNA reads as TGTGCCTGGAGTGTACAGGGCTACGAGCAGTACTTC.

The chain uses TRBV5-4 and TRBJ2-1; TRBD1 matches 10 bases. Trimming at V came to 0 bases and at J to 6 bases, leaving 9 bases not matched to a gene. The CDR3 runs to 17 residues. The V gene's germline CDR1 is SGHNT and CDR2 YYREEE (reference sequence). DNA of the CDR3: TGTGCCAGCAGCTTGGACGGACAGGGGGGTTTTTTCAATGAGCAGTTCTTC. It codes for CASSLDGQGGFFNEQFF.

For the CDR3, the DNA is TGTGCCAGCAGCGTAGCAGAGGGGGTGAGAGAGCAGTACTTC. Translating gives CASSVAEGVREQYF. V usage is TRBV9 and J usage is TRBJ2-5; D may be TRBD1 (6 bases). V was pared by 0 bases and J by 11 bases, with 17 bases between. Germline CDR1 reads SGDLS; CDR2 reads YYNGEE. CDR3 length equals 14 residues.

The chain joins TRBV7-9 to TRBJ1-1; 7 nucleotides match TRBD1. V dropped 1 base and J dropped 6; count of bases not matched to a gene: 5. The CDR3 runs 14 residues. Germline V lookup: CDR1 SEHNR, CDR2 FQNEAQ (reference sequence). The chain's CDR3 is CASSLGQGGSEAFF. As DNA, the CDR3 is TGTGCCAGCAGCTTAGGACAGGGCGGTTCTGAAGCTTTCTTT. Supplemented by reference TRBV7-9 and TRBJ1-1, the full variable domain reads DTGVSQNPRHKITKRGQNVTFRCDPISEHNRLYWYRQTLGQGPEFLTYFQNEAQLEKSRLLSDRFSAERPKGSFSTLEIQRTEQGDSAMYLCASSLGQGGSEAFFGQGTRLTVV.

The sample holds one count of this clone. An end of the junction differs from the germline gene, which may be a read error. The chain uses TRBV7-9 and TRBJ2-7; no clear D gene. Germline V gives CDR1 SEHNR, CDR2 FQNEAQ (reference sequence). The CDR3 is 14 amino acids. CDR3 nucleotide sequence: TGTGCCAGCAGCTTAGGATACCGAACCTATGAGCAGTACTTC. Residues: CASSLGYRTYEQYF.

Only a few counts were recorded for this clone. This chain connects TRBV19 to TRBJ2-3; D is unresolved. The CDR3 runs 14 residues. The germline V and J ends were trimmed by 3 bases and 7 bases, with 14 bases remaining between them. Looked up from germline, CDR1 is LNHDA and CDR2 is SQIVND (reference sequence). CDR3 sequence: CASSINPAVNTQYF. The CDR3 nucleotides are TGTGCCAGTAGTATTAATCCCGCGGTGAATACGCAGTATTTT. Looking up the rest from reference TRBV19 and TRBJ2-3 gives the full variable domain: DGGITQSPKYLFRKEGQNVTLSCEQNLNHDAMYWYRQDPGQGLRLIYYSQIVNDFQKGDIAEGYSVSREKKESFPLTVTSAQKNPTAFYLCASSINPAVNTQYFGPGTRLTVL.

The chain joins TRBV11-2 to TRBJ2-7, with D possibly TRBD2 on 6 matching bases. CDR1 is SGHAT and CDR2 is FQNNGV in the germline V gene. V was cut by 5 bases and J by 5 bases, with 22 bases left in between. This CDR3 region has 16 residues. CDR3 DNA: TGTGCCAGCAGCCCGCGCGAGGACCCATCGGGGGACGAGCAGTACTTC. Its protein is CASSPREDPSGDEQYF.

The count of this clone is one. The gene calls are TRBV11-2 and TRBJ2-2; 7 bases are a match to TRBD2. Looked up from germline, CDR1 is SGHAT and CDR2 is FQNNGV. CDR3 length: 16 amino acids. V lost 2 bases, J lost 0 bases, and 3 bases stayed unmatched. CDR3 protein: CASSLLAGTNTGELFF. The CDR3 nucleotides read TGTGCCAGCAGCTTATTAGCGGGTACGAACACCGGGGAGCTGTTTTTT.

The chain employs TRBV7-2 and TRBJ2-1; TRBD2 agrees at 9 bases. This CDR3 spans 14 amino acids. Germline V gene lookup returns CDR1 SGHTA and CDR2 FQGNSA. The J segment lost 8 bases and the V segment lost 3 bases, leaving 5 bases of the junction unmatched. In DNA form, the CDR3 reads TGTGCCAGCAGCTTCGCGGGGGGGGTGGATGAGCAGTTCTTC. It specifies CASSFAGGVDEQFF.

This chain uses TRBV19 with TRBJ1-2; D gene uncertain. Trimming pared 3 bases from V and 3 bases from J, leaving 11 bases between. From germline, CDR1 is LNHDA and CDR2 SQIVND (reference sequence). This CDR3 comprises 14 residues. The CDR3 nucleotides read TGTGCCAGTAGTATTCCGCCAGATTACTATGGCTACACCTTC. This encodes CASSIPPDYYGYTF.

This rearrangement joins TRBV6-6 to TRBJ2-2; tentative D call: TRBD1 (5 bases). CDR3 size: 14 residues. CDR1 is MNHNY and CDR2 is SVGAGI in the germline V gene (reference sequence). V lost 6 bases and J lost 3, with 11 bases in between. CDR3 sequence: CASSLPGYTGELFF. The CDR3 nucleotides are TGTGCCAGCAGCCTTCCAGGGTACACCGGGGAGCTGTTTTTT.

The V and J genes are TRBV4-1 and TRBJ2-3; 11 nucleotides align to TRBD2. This CDR3 spans 21 amino acids. Germline V CDR1 and CDR2: MGHRA, YSYEKL. After removal of 7 bases from V and 0 bases from J, the junction contained 21 bases not matched to a gene. Here the CDR3 reads CASNLKTGLAGGLSSTDTQYF. For the CDR3, the DNA is TGCGCCAGCAACCTTAAAACGGGGCTAGCGGGGGGACTGTCTAGCACAGATACGCAGTATTTT.

The V call is TRBV7-2, the J call TRBJ1-2; no clear D. The CDR3 is 15 residues long. CDR1 is SGHTA, CDR2 FQGNSA, per germline. V shed 0 bases and J shed 0 bases, with 8 bases lying between them. CDR3 sequence reads: CASSLAIQTNYGYTF. DNA for the CDR3: TGTGCCAGCAGCTTAGCAATCCAGACTAACTATGGCTACACCTTC.

The J gene is TRBJ1-2, the V gene TRBV27, with 8 bases fitting TRBD1. This CDR3 has 13 amino acids. From germline, CDR1 is MNHEY and CDR2 SMNVEV (reference sequence). J was trimmed by 6 bases and V by 10 bases; bases with no gene match: 10. CDR3 nucleotide sequence: TGTGCCACCAGAGGGACAGGAACTAATGGCTACACCTTC. Its translation: CATRGTGTNGYTF.

V gene TRBV19 combines with J gene TRBJ1-2; the D gene is possibly TRBD1 (6 bases). The germline V gene encodes CDR1 LNHDA and CDR2 SQIVND (reference sequence). Trimming removed 8 bases at V and 8 bases at J, with 24 bases between. The CDR3 is made up of 15 amino acids. The CDR3 region is CASSRRGRGWVGYTF. The DNA for the CDR3 is TGTGCCAGTTCCCGTAGGGGCAGGGGTTGGGTCGGCTACACCTTC.

The rearrangement links TRBV27 to TRBJ1-6; a weak D match, TRBD1 (6 bases). The CDR3 loop spans 16 amino acids. From germline, CDR1 is MNHEY and CDR2 SMNVEV (reference sequence). V was shortened by 7 bases and J by 4 bases, with 17 bases between the two germline ends. CDR3 DNA sequence: TGTGCCAGCACCCAGGGCGGGGGGCGGTATAATTCACCCCTCCACTTT. Translation: CASTQGGGRYNSPLHF.

This clone occurred a few times. The gene calls are TRBV19 and TRBJ1-3; a weak D match, TRBD1 (6 bases). CDR1 and CDR2 from the germline V gene are LNHDA and SQIVND (reference sequence). Between the trimmed V and J ends, which lost 10 bases and 4 bases, there was a span of 14 bases. The CDR3 runs to 13 residues. This CDR3 is CAKRQDQGNTIYF. Here the CDR3 DNA reads TGTGCCAAGCGACAGGATCAGGGAAACACCATATATTTT.